This T cell receptor (beta chain) was profiled in a study of control samples from healthy donors and cancer patients. Germline CDR1 reads LNHNV; CDR2 reads YYDKDF (reference sequence). Losses at the gene ends were 1 base for V and 5 bases for J; bases not matched to a gene: 8. CDR3 length: 15 residues. Libraries were prepared by immunoSEQ multiplex PCR; TCRdb keeps only in-frame clonotypes and omits some of them. The profile shows 85,000 to 110,000 clones, roughly 91% of them singletons. The sample consisted of PBMCs. The clonotype comes from a man in his 60s with lung cancer. The rearrangement joins TRBV15 to TRBJ2-7; 7 bases fit TRBD2. The CDR3 DNA is TGTGCCACCAGCAGAGGTTCGGGAGGTACGAACGAGCAGTACTTC. Translation: CATSRGSGGTNEQYF.